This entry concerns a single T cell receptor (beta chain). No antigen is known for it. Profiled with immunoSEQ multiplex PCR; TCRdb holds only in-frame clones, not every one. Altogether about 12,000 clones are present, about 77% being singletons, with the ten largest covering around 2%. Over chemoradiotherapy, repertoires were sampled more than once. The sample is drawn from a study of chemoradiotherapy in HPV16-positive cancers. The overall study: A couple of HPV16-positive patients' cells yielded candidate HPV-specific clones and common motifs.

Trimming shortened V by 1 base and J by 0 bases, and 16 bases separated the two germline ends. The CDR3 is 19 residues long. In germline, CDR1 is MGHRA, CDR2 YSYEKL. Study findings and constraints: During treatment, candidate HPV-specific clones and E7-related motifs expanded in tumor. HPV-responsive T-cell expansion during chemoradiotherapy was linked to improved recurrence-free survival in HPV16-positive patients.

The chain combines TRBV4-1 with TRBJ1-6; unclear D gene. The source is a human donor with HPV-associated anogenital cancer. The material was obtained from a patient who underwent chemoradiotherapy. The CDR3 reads CASSQGRSGLSSYNSPLHF. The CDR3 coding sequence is TGCGCCAGCAGCCAAGGTCGCTCTGGCTTAAGCTCCTATAATTCACCCCTCCACTTT.